This T cell receptor beta chain was profiled in a study of identifying expanded T cells in peripheral blood. The protocol was immunoSEQ multiplex PCR, while the TCRdb copy is restricted to in-frame clones and leaves out a portion. The sample gives approximately 100,000 clones, around 88% of which show up once; approximately 17% is in the top ten. Study-level findings and limits: Roughly two-week clone count variance significantly increased as total template count grew.

As to this clone: The antigen remains undetermined.

This clonotype originated in a person aged 18-70 years in good health. Sequenced material: blood.

The CDR3: CASSSYRVGNSPLHF. CDR3 DNA: TGTGCCAGCAGTTCTTACAGGGTTGGGAATTCACCCCTCCACTTT. This chain uses TRBV27 with TRBJ1-6, with D perhaps matching TRBD1 (6 bases). The CDR3 runs 15 residues. Germline values: CDR1 MNHEY, CDR2 SMNVEV (reference sequence). V was trimmed by 4 bases and J by 7 bases, leaving 14 bases between them.